This is a list of T cell receptor beta chains from one sample in a study of cytomegalovirus exposure and HLA in healthy donors. The table came from immunoSEQ multiplex PCR; TCRdb's copy has only in-frame clones and leaves some out. This sample's table has 100,000 to 150,000 clones. Source material: PBMCs. The receptors were sampled from a man aged 35 to 55 in good health and CMV-seronegative. CDR3s include the opening cysteine and the closing phenylalanine or tryptophan. Each record gives: D gene, V gene, J gene, CDR3 DNA, CDR3 protein. The D gene is left open where the match is weak.

d_gene: TRBD2; v_gene: TRBV7-8; j_gene: TRBJ2-1; CDR3nt: TGTGCCAGCAGCTTAGGGGTGACTAGCCTAACCTACAATGAGCAGTTCTTC; CDR3aa: CASSLGVTSLTYNEQFF
d_gene: TRBD2; v_gene: TRBV4-1; j_gene: TRBJ2-1; CDR3nt: TGCGCCAGCAGCCCCCGGCGGGAGGCCTACAATGAGCAGTTCTTC; CDR3aa: CASSPRREAYNEQFF
d_gene: TRBD2; v_gene: TRBV11-3; j_gene: TRBJ2-3; CDR3nt: TGTGCCAGCAGCTTAGGAGGACTAGCGGGAGATACAGATACGCAGTATTTT; CDR3aa: CASSLGGLAGDTDTQYF
d_gene: -; v_gene: TRBV25-1; j_gene: TRBJ2-7; CDR3nt: TGTGCCAGCCCCGTCATAGGGGACTACGAGCAGTACTTC; CDR3aa: CASPVIGDYEQYF
d_gene: TRBD1; v_gene: TRBV28; j_gene: TRBJ1-5; CDR3nt: TGTGCCAGCAGTTTGATCAGGACAGGGGTTAGCAATCAGCCCCAGCATTTT; CDR3aa: CASSLIRTGVSNQPQHF
d_gene: -; v_gene: TRBV11-3; j_gene: TRBJ1-1; CDR3nt: TGTGCCAGCAGCCGGGTAATAGAACTGGGGAACACTGAAGCTTTCTTT; CDR3aa: CASSRVIELGNTEAFF
d_gene: -; v_gene: TRBV5-1; j_gene: TRBJ2-5; CDR3nt: TGCGCCAGCAGCTTGGCCCCGGGTAACCAAGAGACCCAGTACTTC; CDR3aa: CASSLAPGNQETQYF
d_gene: TRBD1; v_gene: TRBV10-3; j_gene: TRBJ1-2; CDR3nt: TGTGCCATCAGCCCGACAGGGGGCGAGTTTGGCTACACCTTC; CDR3aa: CAISPTGGEFGYTF
d_gene: TRBD1; v_gene: TRBV5-1; j_gene: TRBJ2-1; CDR3nt: TGCGCCAGCAGCTTGAAACAGGGGGCATTAGAGCAGTTCTTC; CDR3aa: CASSLKQGALEQFF
d_gene: -; v_gene: TRBV11-3; j_gene: TRBJ2-2; CDR3nt: TGTGCCAGCAGCTTAGGAGGTGGGAGTGGTCCGACTACCGGGGAGCTGTTTTTT; CDR3aa: CASSLGGGSGPTTGELFF
d_gene: -; v_gene: TRBV5-1; j_gene: TRBJ2-7; CDR3nt: TGCGCCAGCAGCTTGGCCGACAGATACGAGCAGTACTTC; CDR3aa: CASSLADRYEQYF
d_gene: -; v_gene: TRBV27; j_gene: TRBJ1-1; CDR3nt: TGTGCCAGCAGTTTTACTATGAACACTGAAGCTTTCTTT; CDR3aa: CASSFTMNTEAFF
d_gene: -; v_gene: TRBV5-1; j_gene: TRBJ2-7; CDR3nt: TGCGCCAGCAGCTTGACAGGAATAACCTACGAGCAGTACTTC; CDR3aa: CASSLTGITYEQYF
d_gene: TRBD1; v_gene: TRBV4-1; j_gene: TRBJ1-4; CDR3nt: TGCGCCAGCAGCCAAGAAGTTCAGGGGGGCGATGCAACTAATGAAAAACTGTTTTTT; CDR3aa: CASSQEVQGGDATNEKLFF
d_gene: TRBD2; v_gene: TRBV5-1; j_gene: TRBJ2-5; CDR3nt: TGCGCCAGCAGCCTGGGACTAGCGGGGGTCCAAGAGACCCAGTACTTC; CDR3aa: CASSLGLAGVQETQYF
d_gene: -; v_gene: TRBV11-2; j_gene: TRBJ2-1; CDR3nt: TGTGCCAGCAGAATTAGCGGAGGCCCCTACAATGAGCAGTTCTTC; CDR3aa: CASRISGGPYNEQFF
d_gene: -; v_gene: TRBV28; j_gene: TRBJ2-7; CDR3nt: TGTGCCAGCAGTTTATCCCGCTACGAGCAGTACTTC; CDR3aa: CASSLSRYEQYF
d_gene: TRBD2; v_gene: TRBV11-3; j_gene: TRBJ2-5; CDR3nt: TGTGCCAGCAGCTTTCGGGTAGGGACTAGCGGGGCGGAGACCCAGTACTTC; CDR3aa: CASSFRVGTSGAETQYF
d_gene: TRBD2; v_gene: TRBV9; j_gene: TRBJ2-1; CDR3nt: TGTGCCAGCAGCGTAGAAACTAGCGGGAGGCATGAGCAGTTCTTC; CDR3aa: CASSVETSGRHEQFF
d_gene: TRBD2; v_gene: TRBV30; j_gene: TRBJ2-5; CDR3nt: TGTGCCTGGGGGGAGGGGCCGGAGACCCAGTACTTC; CDR3aa: CAWGEGPETQYF
d_gene: TRBD1; v_gene: TRBV19; j_gene: TRBJ2-7; CDR3nt: TGTGCCAGTAGTACCGGGGACAGCAAACACTACGAGCAGTACTTC; CDR3aa: CASSTGDSKHYEQYF
d_gene: TRBD1; v_gene: TRBV4-1; j_gene: TRBJ1-3; CDR3nt: TGCGCCAGCAGCCAACCGGGACAGGGAAACACCATATATTTT; CDR3aa: CASSQPGQGNTIYF
d_gene: TRBD1; v_gene: TRBV5-1; j_gene: TRBJ2-7; CDR3nt: TGCGCCAGCAGTTTCCGGGACAGCTTTTACGAGCAGTACTTC; CDR3aa: CASSFRDSFYEQYF
d_gene: -; v_gene: TRBV7-2; j_gene: TRBJ2-7; CDR3nt: TGTGCCAGCAGCTTACAGTACGGGGGCTACGAGCAGTACTTC; CDR3aa: CASSLQYGGYEQYF
d_gene: TRBD1; v_gene: TRBV7-3; j_gene: TRBJ2-7; CDR3nt: TGTGCCAGCAGCTTAGGGACAGGGACTCCCTACGAGCAGTACTTC; CDR3aa: CASSLGTGTPYEQYF
d_gene: -; v_gene: TRBV7-7; j_gene: TRBJ2-2; CDR3nt: TGTGCTAGCAGCGGCAGGAGGGGGCCCACCGGGGAGCTGTTTTTT; CDR3aa: CASSGRRGPTGELFF
d_gene: -; v_gene: TRBV30; j_gene: TRBJ1-5; CDR3nt: TGTGCCTGGAGTGAAGCTCGGAGCAATCAGCCCCAGCATTTT; CDR3aa: CAWSEARSNQPQHF
d_gene: TRBD1; v_gene: TRBV7-9; j_gene: TRBJ2-3; CDR3nt: TGTGCCAGCAGCTTAGAGGGACAGGGAGCAGATACGCAGTATTTT; CDR3aa: CASSLEGQGADTQYF